Listed here are 9 T cell receptor beta chains from one sample, sequenced in a study of blood T cell repertoires in COVID-19 (dated by TCRdb to the early 2020s). Libraries were prepared through the immunoSEQ multiplex PCR assay. TCRdb mirrors the immuneACCESS table, restricted to in-frame sequences. Some clones are absent from its copies; in checked studies, under half trace to an unresolved V gene, and the reason for the others is unknown. Here the sample has hundreds of thousands of clones; about 90% occur a single time. The top ten clonotypes cover 0.8% to 0.9% of the sample. Sample: peripheral blood. Receptors originate from a man younger than 35 with COVID-19, enrolled during active disease.

V is TRBV6-5 and J is TRBJ2-3; 8 bases match TRBD2. The V gene end was trimmed by 2 bases and the J gene end by 3 bases; junction bases not matched to a gene: 4. The germline CDR1 and CDR2 sequences are MNHEY and SVGAGI. This CDR3 region has 15 residues. Here the CDR3 DNA reads TGTGCCAGCAGTTACGTGGGACTAGTGACAGATACGCAGTATTTT. Protein product: CASSYVGLVTDTQYF.

V is TRBV7-3 and J is TRBJ2-1; D perhaps matches TRBD2 (5 bases). The germline CDR1 and CDR2 sequences are SGHTA and FQGTGA. This CDR3 spans 15 amino acids. V was shortened by 2 bases and J by 1 base, with 9 bases between the two germline ends. The CDR3 spells CASSLAGTSYNEQFF. CDR3 DNA sequence: TGTGCCAGCAGCTTAGCGGGTACGTCCTACAATGAGCAGTTCTTC.

V gene TRBV25-1 combines with J gene TRBJ1-3; no clear D gene. The CDR3 is 12 residues long. Trimming cost V 6 bases and J 6 bases, with 9 bases left between them. CDR1 is MGHDK, CDR2 SYGVNS, per germline. DNA for the CDR3: TGTGCCAGCAGGGGCCTTGAAAACACCATATATTTT. Residues: CASRGLENTIYF. The complete variable domain, with remaining parts taken from reference TRBV25-1 and TRBJ1-3, reads EADIYQTPRYLVIGTGKKITLECSQTMGHDKMYWYQQDPGMELHLIHYSYGVNSTEKGDLSSESTVSRIRTEHFPLTLESARPSHTSQYLCASRGLENTIYFGEGSWLTVV.

This chain connects TRBV15 to TRBJ2-7; D gene uncertain. The CDR3 has 13 residues. CDR1 is LNHNV and CDR2 is YYDKDF in the germline V gene (reference sequence). Trimming removed 0 bases at V and 2 bases at J, with 5 bases between. CDR3 nucleotide sequence: TGTGCCACCAGCAGAGATGTTACCTACGAGCAGTACTTC. It specifies CATSRDVTYEQYF.

The chain has TRBV2 and TRBJ1-5; D is ambiguous. Deletions cut 4 bases from V and 4 bases from J, with 8 bases between. CDR1 and CDR2 from the germline V gene are SNHLY and FYNNEI. The CDR3 totals 13 residues. CDR3 region: CASSVQPNQPQHF. Written as DNA, the CDR3 is TGTGCCAGCAGTGTACAGCCTAATCAGCCCCAGCATTTT.

CDR3 sequence (DNA): TGCGCCAGCAGCCCAGGGAGGGGCTACGAGCAGTACTTC. It translates to CASSPGRGYEQYF. The chain recombines TRBV4-1 with TRBJ2-7; 7 bases line up with TRBD2. CDR3 length equals 13 residues. Trimming took 4 bases from V and 3 from J; bases not matched to a gene: 3. Looked up from germline, CDR1 is MGHRA and CDR2 is YSYEKL.

Worth noting for this clone: Distinct nucleotide sequences in the sample also encode this CDR3. V is TRBV11-2 and J is TRBJ2-7, with a tentative D call TRBD2 (6 bases). V gave up 1 base and J gave up 2 bases, with 6 bases separating them. CDR1 is SGHAT and CDR2 is FQNNGV in the germline V gene. This CDR3 contains 13 residues. CDR3: CASSLGLAYEQYF. DNA of the CDR3: TGTGCCAGCAGCTTAGGACTAGCCTACGAGCAGTACTTC.

V and J are TRBV12-3 or TRBV12-4 and TRBJ1-5, with D perhaps matching TRBD1 (6 bases). V was shortened by 6 bases and J by 3 bases, with 9 bases between the two germline ends. The CDR3 runs to 13 residues. CDR3 protein: CASSDRLNQPQHF. The DNA of the CDR3 is TGTGCCAGCAGCGACAGGCTCAATCAGCCCCAGCATTTT.

The chain couples TRBV9 to TRBJ2-7; D gene unclear. V dropped 2 bases and J dropped 0 bases, with 6 bases sitting between them. The CDR3 consists of 13 residues. Germline CDR1 is SGDLS and CDR2 is YYNGEE. The CDR3 loop reads CASSVADSYEQYF. CDR3 DNA sequence: TGTGCCAGCAGCGTGGCGGACTCCTACGAGCAGTACTTC.